Presented here are 20 T cell receptor beta chains from one specimen sequenced in a study of T-cell reconstitution after alpha-beta-depleted transplantation in children (dated by TCRdb to 2016 to 2018). Preparation of the library involved PCR. The instrument was an Illumina HiSeq 2500. TCR library preparation used molecular barcoding, with unique molecular identifiers applied to normalize quantification of the TCRbeta repertoire. TCRdb itself trimmed the public reads at Q25 with fastp, ran MiXCR and retained productive beta chains. One record per CDR3 amino acid sequence lists the most common genes and DNA. The sample data list a few hundred thousand distinct CDR3 sequences, and roughly 6.6% of these were observed just once. Jointly, the top ten make up approximately 5.7% of the sample. The treatment or condition label for this specimen denotes: allogeneic hematopoietic cell transplantation with graft depleted of TCRalphabeta T cells and CD19 B cells.

This specimen was PBMCs, taken before TCRalphabeta/CD19-depleted stem cell transplant. All receptors derive from a boy aged 2 to 10 with acute lymphoblastic leukemia, due to receive a stem cell transplant.

This clonotype was recorded a few times. The chain combines TRBV11-2 with TRBJ1-4; 12 nucleotides match TRBD1. Germline V CDR1 and CDR2: SGHAT, FQNNGV. V lost 6 bases, J lost 8 bases, and 7 bases stayed unmatched. The CDR3 consists of 15 residues. The CDR3 DNA sequence: TGTGCCAGCAGATCGGGACAGGGGGCGGAAGAAAAACTGTTTTTT. It codes for CASRSGQGAEEKLFF.

This clonotype was counted at least ten times. The CDR3 is CSARDLGGANVLTF. CDR3 coding DNA: TGCAGTGCTAGAGATCTGGGTGGGGCCAACGTCCTGACTTTC. This chain joins TRBV20-1 and TRBJ2-6; D remains ambiguous. V lost 0 bases and J lost 3, with 6 bases in between. The CDR3 sequence is 14 residues long. Germline V gives CDR1 DFQATT, CDR2 SNEGSKA (reference sequence).

This clonotype appeared many times. The chain combines TRBV27 with TRBJ2-1, with 15 positions matching TRBD2. Germline trimming cut 8 bases from V and 7 bases from J; bases unmatched to any gene: 12. Germline V gives CDR1 MNHEY, CDR2 SMNVEV (reference sequence). The CDR3 consists of 17 residues. The CDR3 nucleotides are TGTGCCAGCCTAAAAAGGACTAGCGGGAGGGCCTCGAATGAGCAGTTCTTC. Protein sequence: CASLKRTSGRASNEQFF.

This clonotype was observed at least ten times. The rearrangement links TRBV5-1 to TRBJ2-7; D not resolved. V lost 2 bases, J lost 5 bases, and 11 bases lay in between. From germline, CDR1 is SGHRS and CDR2 YFSETQ. The CDR3 totals 13 residues. In nucleotides, the CDR3 is TGCGCCAGCAGCTTTGAGTCTCAGGACGAGCAGTACTTC. Residues: CASSFESQDEQYF.

This clonotype was observed a handful of times. The junction does not match germline at one end; this may be a read error. The J gene is TRBJ1-2, the V gene TRBV3-1; no reliable D call. CDR3 length equals 12 residues. In germline, CDR1 is LGHDT, CDR2 YNNKEL (reference sequence). This chain's CDR3 is CASSQFHGTTDF. The CDR3 region has the DNA TGTGCCAGCAGCCAGTTCCATGGAACGACTGACTTC.

This clonotype was seen at least ten times. This chain uses TRBV7-2 with TRBJ2-1; possible D gene TRBD1, 8 bases. Between the trimmed V and J ends, which lost 4 bases and 3 bases, there was a span of 13 bases. This CDR3 has 15 residues. The germline V gene has CDR1 SGHTA and CDR2 FQGNSA. The CDR3 reads CASSWGGQDYNEQFF. CDR3 nucleotides: TGTGCCAGCAGCTGGGGGGGACAGGACTACAATGAGCAGTTCTTC. Based on the CDR3 plus reference TRBV7-2 and TRBJ2-1, the full variable domain is GAGVSQSPSNKVTEKGKDVELRCDPISGHTALYWYRQSLGQGLEFLIYFQGNSAPDKSGLPSDRFSAERTGGSVSTLTIQRTQQEDSAVYLCASSWGGQDYNEQFFGPGTRLTVL.

The rearrangement joins TRBV11-3 to TRBJ2-7; no clear D gene. The CDR3 runs to 13 residues. Germline V gene lookup returns CDR1 SGHNT and CDR2 YENEEA. The V end lost 0 bases, the J end lost 3 bases, and 6 bases lay between the germline ends. The CDR3 nucleotides are TGTGCCAGCAGCTTAGACTATGGCTACGAGCAGTACTTC. Protein product: CASSLDYGYEQYF.

V is TRBV12-3 or TRBV12-4 and J is TRBJ2-1; 10 bases align to TRBD2. The trim removed 6 bases at V and 10 bases at J, leaving 9 bases unmatched. The length of the CDR3 is 14 residues. DNA for the CDR3: TGTGCCAGCAGAATCAGCGGGAGGGCCGGGGAGCAGTTCTTC. This translates into CASRISGRAGEQFF.

This clonotype has ten or more counts. The genes are TRBV7-9 and TRBJ2-3, with D possibly matching TRBD1 (5 bases). The CDR3 length is 17 residues. Germline V gene data show CDR1 as SEHNR and CDR2 as FQNEAQ (reference sequence). V was pared by 5 bases and J by 3 bases, with 21 bases between. The CDR3 is CASSPERAGKLTDTQYF. Here the CDR3 DNA reads TGTGCCAGCAGCCCGGAGCGAGCAGGGAAGTTAACAGATACGCAGTATTTT.

The chain recombines TRBV20-1 with TRBJ2-4; TRBD2 matches 8 bases. The trim removed 1 base at V and 7 bases at J, leaving 6 bases unmatched. The CDR3 spans 14 residues. The germline CDR1 and CDR2 sequences are DFQATT and SNEGSKA (reference sequence). CDR3: CSARVGRGANIQYF. As DNA, the CDR3 is TGCAGTGCTAGAGTGGGGCGGGGGGCCAACATTCAGTACTTC.

This clonotype was seen a few times. The rearrangement joins TRBV29-1 to TRBJ1-1; D gene uncertain. Germline V gene sequence: CDR1 SQVTM, CDR2 ANQGSEA. CDR3 length: 14 residues. V was trimmed by 5 bases and J by 2 bases, leaving 15 bases between them. This chain's CDR3 is CSVYTLTVNTEAFF. As DNA, the CDR3 is TGCAGCGTTTATACACTGACGGTAAACACTGAAGCTTTCTTT. Complete variable domain (other parts from reference TRBV29-1 and TRBJ1-1): SAVISQKPSRDICQRGTSLTIQCQVDSQVTMMFWYRQQPGQSLTLIATANQGSEATYESGFVIDKFPISRPNLTFSTLTVSNMSPEDSSIYLCSVYTLTVNTEAFFGQGTRLTVV.

This clonotype was picked up many times. The chain joins TRBV24-1 to TRBJ2-1; 9 nucleotides line up with TRBD1. This CDR3 has 14 residues. Germline CDR1 and CDR2: KGHDR and SFDVKD. Trimming removed 7 bases from V and 9 bases from J; junction bases left unmatched: 9. The chain's CDR3 is CATSRTGDLFEQFF. In nucleotides, the CDR3 is TGTGCCACCAGCCGGACAGGGGACCTCTTTGAGCAGTTCTTC.

The genes are TRBV6-4 and TRBJ2-7, with D uncertain. The CDR3 is 14 residues long. Deletions cut 3 bases from V and 0 bases from J, with 9 bases between. Germline-derived CDR1 and CDR2 are MRHNA and SNTAGT. The CDR3, as DNA: TGTGCCAGCAGTGAATACGGTCACTCCTACGAGCAGTACTTC. Residues: CASSEYGHSYEQYF.

Ten or more counts support this clonotype. The chain combines TRBV6-1 with TRBJ2-3, with 7 bases that match TRBD1. V gave up 6 bases and J gave up 0 bases; unmatched junction bases: 6. Germline lookup yields CDR1 MNHNS and CDR2 SASEGT. This CDR3 has 15 residues. As DNA, the CDR3 is TGTGCCAGCAGGCGAGGGACAGCCAGCACAGATACGCAGTATTTT. This encodes CASRRGTASTDTQYF.

This clonotype was recorded at least ten times. The chain has TRBV27 and TRBJ2-3, with D hard to call. In germline, CDR1 is MNHEY, CDR2 SMNVEV (reference sequence). Trimming removed 5 bases from V and 0 bases from J, with 15 bases in between. The CDR3 has 16 amino acids. CDR3 residues: CASSPLSPPSTDTQYF. The CDR3 nucleotides are TGTGCCAGCAGTCCTCTGTCACCCCCTAGCACAGATACGCAGTATTTT.

This sequence joins TRBV5-1 and TRBJ2-3; 9 bases align to TRBD2. CDR1 and CDR2 (germline): SGHRS, YFSETQ. This CDR3 is 19 amino acids long. Trimming cost V 0 bases and J 1 base; bases outside gene matches: 12. CDR3 in amino acids: CASSLANGGGATGTDTQYF. CDR3 DNA sequence: TGCGCCAGCAGCTTGGCCAATGGCGGGGGGGCCACGGGCACAGATACGCAGTATTTT.

At least ten counts were recorded for this clonotype. J is TRBJ2-3 and V is TRBV7-9; 7 bases are shared with TRBD2. The CDR3 contains 15 residues. Per the germline V gene, CDR1 is SEHNR and CDR2 is FQNEAQ (reference sequence). Trimming at V came to 5 bases and at J to 1 base, leaving 6 bases not matched to a gene. This CDR3 reads CASSLSGSGTDTQYF. The CDR3 DNA reads TGTGCCAGCAGCCTTAGCGGGTCTGGCACAGATACGCAGTATTTT.

J is TRBJ1-6 and V is TRBV7-2; the D is unclear. In germline, CDR1 is SGHTA, CDR2 FQGNSA. V was shortened by 3 bases and J by 10 bases, with 10 bases between the two germline ends. This CDR3 region has 13 residues. As DNA, the CDR3 is TGTGCCAGCAGCTTGGGAGTTGGGTCACCCCTCCACTTT. Translation gives CASSLGVGSPLHF.

V is TRBV29-1 and J is TRBJ2-5; D is undetermined. Trimming shortened V by 4 bases and J by 2 bases, and 20 bases separated the two germline ends. This CDR3 is 16 amino acids long. CDR1 and CDR2 (germline): SQVTM, ANQGSEA. CDR3 in DNA: TGCAGCGTTGGCGATTACGCGTCGGGTAGGCAAGAGACCCAGTACTTC. This codes for CSVGDYASGRQETQYF.

This clonotype appeared many times. The gene calls are TRBV28 and TRBJ2-2; D assignment may be TRBD1 or TRBD2 (5 bases each). Trimming stripped 3 bases from V and 2 bases from J, with 16 bases between. The germline V gene encodes CDR1 MDHEN and CDR2 SYDVKM. The CDR3 extends over 17 amino acids. The CDR3 nucleotides are TGTGCCAGCAGTTTCTTTCGGGGCCAACTCAACACCGGGGAGCTGTTTTTT. Translating gives CASSFFRGQLNTGELFF. The variable domain in full, with the rest retrieved from reference TRBV28 and TRBJ2-2, is DVKVTQSSRYLVKRTGEKVFLECVQDMDHENMFWYRQDPGLGLRLIYFSYDVKMKEKGDIPEGYSVSREKKERFSLILESASTNQTSMYLCASSFFRGQLNTGELFFGEGSRLTVL.